The present TCR beta chain was sequenced within a study of blood T cell repertoires in COVID-19. Looking at the study overall: The origin of the acute and convalescent COVID-19 samples was the United States, Italy and Spain.

Here immunoSEQ multiplex PCR was the method, and the copy in TCRdb shows in-frame clones only, minus some. The table has 150,000 to 200,000 clones, 70% to 90% seen once. V trimming: 5 bases; J trimming: 7 bases; junction bases outside the gene matches: 7. This CDR3 spans 13 amino acids. CDR1 and CDR2 (germline): SGHTA, FQGTGA. The chain uses TRBV7-3 and TRBJ1-1; TRBD1 agrees at 7 bases. Sequencing was performed on PBMCs or T cells enriched from blood (not recorded which). This receptor was identified in a man aged 35-49 years who had recovered from COVID-19. The CDR3 DNA reads TGTGCCAGCAGCCTGGACAGGTTTAATGAAGCTTTCTTT. Protein product: CASSLDRFNEAFF.